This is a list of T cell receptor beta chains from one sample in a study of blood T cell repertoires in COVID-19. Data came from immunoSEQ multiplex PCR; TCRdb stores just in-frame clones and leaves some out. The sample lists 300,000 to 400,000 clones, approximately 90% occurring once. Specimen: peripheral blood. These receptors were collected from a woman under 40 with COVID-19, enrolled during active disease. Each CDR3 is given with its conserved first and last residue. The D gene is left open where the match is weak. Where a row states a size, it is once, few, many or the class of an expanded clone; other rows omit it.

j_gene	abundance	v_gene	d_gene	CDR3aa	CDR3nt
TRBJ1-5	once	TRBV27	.	CASSLSGHSNQPQHF	TGTGCCAGCAGTTTATCGGGGCATAGCAATCAGCCCCAGCATTTT
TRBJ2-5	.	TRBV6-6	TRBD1	CASSYFGTGGQETQYF	TGTGCCAGCAGTTACTTCGGGACAGGGGGCCAAGAGACCCAGTACTTC
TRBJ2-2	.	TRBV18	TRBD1	CASSPQRRTGSGELFF	TGTGCCAGCTCACCACAGCGTCGGACAGGGTCCGGGGAGCTGTTTTTT
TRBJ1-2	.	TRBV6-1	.	CASSEVITGQPTFNYGYTF	TGTGCCAGCAGTGAAGTCATAACTGGACAGCCGACCTTTAACTATGGCTACACCTTC
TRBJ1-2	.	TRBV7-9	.	CASSPGPGGYTF	TGTGCCAGCAGCCCCGGGCCGGGGGGCTACACCTTC
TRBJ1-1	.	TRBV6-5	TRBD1	CASSTDRGYVAFF	TGTGCCAGCAGTACCGACAGGGGGTATGTAGCTTTCTTT
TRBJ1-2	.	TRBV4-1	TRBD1	CASSPSYRTGVNYGYTF	TGCGCCAGCAGCCCATCGTACAGGACAGGGGTAAACTATGGCTACACCTTC
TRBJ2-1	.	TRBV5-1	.	CASSSGNSYNEQFF	TGCGCCAGCAGCTCAGGCAACTCCTACAATGAGCAGTTCTTC
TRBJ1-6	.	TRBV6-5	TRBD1	CASSYTRTGHSPLHF	TGTGCCAGCAGTTACACTCGGACAGGGCATTCACCCCTCCACTTT
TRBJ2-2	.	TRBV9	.	CASSVSRGAFNTGELFF	TGTGCCAGCAGCGTCTCCCGCGGAGCCTTTAACACCGGGGAGCTGTTTTTT
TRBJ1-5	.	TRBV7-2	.	CASSTGVNPNQPQHF	TGTGCCAGCAGCACCGGGGTCAATCCAAATCAGCCCCAGCATTTT
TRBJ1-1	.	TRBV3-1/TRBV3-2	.	CASSPSTVTNTEAFF	TGTGCCAGCAGTCCTTCGACAGTTACGAACACTGAAGCTTTCTTT
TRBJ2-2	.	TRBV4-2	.	CASSQDSAGALGELFF	TGTGCCAGCAGCCAAGATTCGGCAGGGGCCCTCGGGGAGCTGTTTTTT
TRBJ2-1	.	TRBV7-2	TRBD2	CASSLVRGGNEQFF	TGTGCCAGCAGCTTAGTACGCGGGGGCAATGAGCAGTTCTTC
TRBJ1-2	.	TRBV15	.	CATSRDWEGEGYTF	TGTGCCACCAGCAGAGATTGGGAGGGGGAAGGCTACACCTTC
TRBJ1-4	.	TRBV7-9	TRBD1	CASSDGGQGRKEKLFF	TGTGCCAGCAGCGACGGCGGACAGGGTCGAAAAGAAAAACTGTTTTTT
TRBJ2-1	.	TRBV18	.	CASSSQRNEQFF	TGTGCCAGCTCATCACAGAGAAATGAGCAGTTCTTC
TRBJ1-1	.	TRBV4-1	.	CASSPHRSEGNTEAFF	TGCGCCAGCAGCCCCCATCGGTCTGAGGGAAACACTGAAGCTTTCTTT
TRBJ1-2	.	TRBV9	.	CASSGRVNTF	TGTGCCAGCAGCGGGAGGGTTAACACCTTC
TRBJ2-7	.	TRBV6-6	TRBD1	CASSYGTGAQKQYF	TGTGCCAGCAGTTACGGGACAGGGGCCCAAAAGCAGTACTTC
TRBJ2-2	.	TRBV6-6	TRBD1	CASSLSPDRGPGELFF	TGTGCCAGCAGTTTATCTCCCGACAGGGGCCCCGGGGAGCTGTTTTTT
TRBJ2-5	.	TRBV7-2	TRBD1	CASSRDRGHQETQYF	TGTGCCAGCAGCCGGGACAGGGGCCACCAAGAGACCCAGTACTTC
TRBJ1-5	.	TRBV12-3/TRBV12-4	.	CASSQRDGGKHF	TGTGCCAGCAGCCAACGGGACGGGGGGAAGCATTTT
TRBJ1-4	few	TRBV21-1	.	CASSIRHLATNEKLFF	TGTGCCAGCAGCATCCGACACCTTGCAACTAATGAAAAACTGTTTTTT
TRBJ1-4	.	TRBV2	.	CASTQQGAGEKLFF	TGTGCCAGCACCCAACAGGGTGCAGGGGAAAAACTGTTTTTT
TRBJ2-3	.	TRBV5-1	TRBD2	CASTQSPGGAVKDTQYF	TGCGCCAGTACCCAATCCCCCGGGGGGGCAGTAAAAGATACGCAGTATTTT
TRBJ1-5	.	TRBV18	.	CASTDSLGQPQHF	TGTGCCAGCACGGACAGTCTAGGTCAGCCCCAGCATTTT
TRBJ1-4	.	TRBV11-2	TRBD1	CASSLLVGQGGEKLFF	TGTGCCAGCAGCTTATTAGTTGGGCAGGGGGGTGAAAAACTGTTTTTT
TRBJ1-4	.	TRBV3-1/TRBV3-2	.	CASSQNWVRAPTNGKKLFF	TGTGCCAGCAGCCAGAATTGGGTCAGGGCGCCGACAAATGGGAAAAAACTGTTTTTT
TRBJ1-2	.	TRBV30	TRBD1	CAWSGRRQGAYGYTF	TGTGCCTGGAGTGGACGCCGGCAGGGGGCCTATGGCTACACCTTC
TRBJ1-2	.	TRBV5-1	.	CASSVTAPANYGYTF	TGCGCCAGCAGCGTGACAGCTCCAGCTAACTATGGCTACACCTTC
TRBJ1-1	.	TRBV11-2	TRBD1	CASSPRTGRNTEAFF	TGTGCCAGCAGCCCCCGGACAGGGCGCAACACTGAAGCTTTCTTT
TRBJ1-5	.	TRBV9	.	CASSPGFEQPQHF	TGTGCCAGCAGCCCCGGGTTCGAGCAGCCCCAGCATTTT
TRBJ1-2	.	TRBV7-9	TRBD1	CASSLATGASYGYTF	TGTGCCAGCAGCTTAGCCACAGGGGCTTCCTATGGCTACACCTTC
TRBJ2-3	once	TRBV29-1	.	CSVEVTPADTQYF	TGCAGCGTTGAAGTAACCCCGGCAGATACGCAGTATTTT
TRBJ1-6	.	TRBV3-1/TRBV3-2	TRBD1	CASSQELNRGPSPLHF	TGTGCCAGCAGCCAAGAATTGAACAGGGGGCCTTCACCCCTCCACTTT
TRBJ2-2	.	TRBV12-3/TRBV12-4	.	CASSFFGELFF	TGTGCCAGCAGTTTCTTCGGGGAGCTGTTTTTT
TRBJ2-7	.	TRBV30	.	CAWSSGYEQYF	TGTGCCTGGAGTAGCGGCTACGAGCAGTACTTC
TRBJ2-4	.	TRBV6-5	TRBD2	CASSTGTTNIQYF	TGTGCCAGCAGTACCGGGACTACGAACATTCAGTACTTC
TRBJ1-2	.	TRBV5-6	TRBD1	CASSFFTQRGQAYGYTF	TGTGCCAGCAGCTTTTTCACCCAAAGAGGACAGGCCTATGGCTACACCTTC
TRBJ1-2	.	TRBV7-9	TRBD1	CASSSRQGGYTF	TGTGCCAGCAGCTCAAGACAGGGTGGCTACACCTTC
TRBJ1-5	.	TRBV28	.	CASTRGGLGDKQPQHF	TGTGCCAGCACTCGAGGAGGGCTAGGGGATAAACAGCCCCAGCATTTT
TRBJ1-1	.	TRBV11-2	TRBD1	CASSLNPRQGTEAFF	TGTGCCAGCAGCTTAAACCCCCGACAGGGAACTGAAGCTTTCTTT
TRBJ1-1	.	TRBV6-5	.	CASKTLGGSTEAFF	TGTGCCAGCAAAACCCTCGGGGGTAGCACTGAAGCTTTCTTT
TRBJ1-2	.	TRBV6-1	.	CASSEIGSYGYTF	TGTGCCAGCAGTGAAATCGGTAGCTATGGCTACACCTTC
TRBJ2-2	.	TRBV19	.	CASRRPAGNTGELFF	TGTGCCAGTAGGCGACCGGCGGGTAACACCGGGGAGCTGTTTTTT
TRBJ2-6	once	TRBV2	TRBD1	CASSVRTGSGANVLTF	TGTGCCAGCAGTGTGCGGACAGGCTCTGGGGCCAACGTCCTGACTTTC
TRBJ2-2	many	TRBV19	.	CASSIGRLAGELFF	TGTGCCAGTAGTATTGGGAGGCTAGCCGGGGAGCTGTTTTTT
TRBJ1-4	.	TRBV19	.	CASSMDISVEKLFF	TGTGCCAGTAGTATGGACATAAGCGTTGAAAAACTGTTTTTT
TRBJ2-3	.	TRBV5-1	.	CASSPAMVALTSTDTQYF	TGCGCCAGCAGCCCGGCCATGGTAGCCCTTACTAGCACAGATACGCAGTATTTT
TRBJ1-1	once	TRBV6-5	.	CASSYSQGVFTEAFF	TGTGCCAGCAGTTACTCGCAAGGGGTGTTCACTGAAGCTTTCTTT
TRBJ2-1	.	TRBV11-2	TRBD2	CASSLEGTGGKTHEQFF	TGTGCCAGCAGCTTAGAAGGAACGGGGGGGAAAACGCATGAGCAGTTCTTC
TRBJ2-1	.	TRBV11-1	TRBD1	CASSPRARDSYNEQFF	TGTGCCAGCAGCCCACGGGCCCGGGACAGCTACAATGAGCAGTTCTTC
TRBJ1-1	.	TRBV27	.	CASSLGGNTEAFF	TGTGCCAGCAGTTTAGGCGGGAACACTGAAGCTTTCTTT